This TCR beta chain was documented in a study of blood T cell repertoires in COVID-19. The protocol was immunoSEQ multiplex PCR, while the TCRdb copy is restricted to in-frame clones and leaves out a portion. The profile shows some 160,000 clones, 85% of them singletons. CDR1 and CDR2 (germline): LNHDA, SQIVND (reference sequence). The CDR3 is 15 residues long. Trimming stripped 2 bases from V and 4 bases from J, with 12 bases between. The clonotype originates from a woman in her thirties or forties who had recovered from COVID-19. Sequenced sample: PBMCs or T cells enriched from blood (not recorded which). The chain joins TRBV19 to TRBJ1-5, with D perhaps matching TRBD1 (5 bases). CDR3 nucleotides: TGTGCCAGTAGTATACCCAGGGCTCCAAATCAGCCCCAGCATTTT. As protein: CASSIPRAPNQPQHF.